This T cell receptor beta chain was identified during a study of blood T cell repertoires in COVID-19. Overall study context: Sources were T cells, B-cell-depleted T cells, or PBMCs; the material itself was cDNA or gDNA.

Those enrolled, adults aged roughly 18 to 100 years, came from about two dozen US areas. Germline-derived CDR1 and CDR2 are MDHEN and SYDVKM. CDR3 length equals 17 residues. V trimming: 6 bases; J trimming: 9 bases; junction bases outside the gene matches: 18. Generated by immunoSEQ multiplex PCR, the TCRdb table keeps only in-frame clones and is missing some. Here the sample spans approximately 250,000 clones, under 95% being singletons. What was sequenced was PBMCs or T cells enriched from blood (not recorded which). The chain uses TRBV28 and TRBJ2-1, with 9 positions matching TRBD2. The sequence was collected from a man in his forties who had been exposed to COVID-19. The CDR3 spells CASRIWGNSGSDVEQFF. DNA for the CDR3: TGTGCCAGCAGAATATGGGGGAATAGCGGGAGTGACGTTGAGCAGTTCTTC.